Shown below are 30 T cell receptor beta chains from a single sample sequenced in a study of blood T cell repertoires in COVID-19. Assay used: immunoSEQ multiplex PCR; TCRdb lists only in-frame clones, some missing. The sample lists 200,000 to 250,000 clones; about 85% were seen once. The specimen sequenced was peripheral blood. These receptors all stem from a woman of 80 years or more with active or convalescent COVID-19.

A few counts support this clone. V is TRBV21-1 and J is TRBJ2-7; the table assigns TRBD1, which was not confirmed against the DNA. TRBV21-1 is a pseudogene. The CDR3 is 14 residues long. The DNA for the CDR3 is TGTGCCAGCAGCAAAGTTGACAACTCCTACGAGCAGTACTTC. This sequence encodes CASSKVDNSYEQYF.

The chain recombines TRBV5-1 with TRBJ2-7; the D is unclear. The CDR3 loop spans 14 amino acids. Per the germline V gene, CDR1 is SGHRS and CDR2 is YFSETQ. The V gene lost 4 bases and the J gene lost 0 bases, with 11 bases spanning the gap. The DNA of the CDR3 is TGCGCCAGCAGCATTACGTTGAGCTCCTACGAGCAGTACTTC. Its protein is CASSITLSSYEQYF. Using reference TRBV5-1 and TRBJ2-7 for the parts outside the CDR3, the full variable domain is KAGVTQTPRYLIKTRGQQVTLSCSPISGHRSVSWYQQTPGQGLQFLFEYFSETQRNKGNFPGRFSGRQFSNSRSEMNVSTLELGDSALYLCASSITLSSYEQYFGPGTRLTVT.

The rearrangement links TRBV7-8 to TRBJ2-2; 11 bases line up with TRBD1. Looked up from germline, CDR1 is SGHVS and CDR2 is FQNEAQ. The CDR3 extends over 17 amino acids. Trimming removed 5 bases from V and 3 bases from J; junction bases left unmatched: 8. CDR3 coding DNA: TGTGCCAGCAGCCCTCCCCGGGACAGGGGGTACACCGGGGAGCTGTTTTTT. Translation: CASSPPRDRGYTGELFF. Together with reference TRBV7-8 and TRBJ2-2, the CDR3 gives the full variable domain: GAGVSQSPRYKVAKRGQDVALRCDPISGHVSLFWYQQALGQGPEFLTYFQNEAQLDKSGLPSDRFFAERPEGSVSTLKIQRTQQEDSAVYLCASSPPRDRGYTGELFFGEGSRLTVL.

The chain links TRBV24-1 to TRBJ2-7; weak D call: TRBD1 (5 bases). The CDR3 has 14 amino acids. V lost 1 base, J lost 3 bases, and 9 bases lay in between. The germline gives CDR1 KGHDR, CDR2 SFDVKD. The DNA for the CDR3 is TGTGCCACCAGTGATTTTGCAGGGTACTACGAGCAGTACTTC. This gives the protein CATSDFAGYYEQYF.

The chain employs TRBV29-1 and TRBJ1-2; D is uncertain. The CDR3 has 13 residues. V gave up 4 bases and J gave up 4 bases, with 13 bases separating them. CDR1 is SQVTM, CDR2 ANQGSEA, per germline. The CDR3 DNA reads as TGCAGCGTTGCTCCTGCGGGCGGCTATGGCTACACCTTC. This translates into CSVAPAGGYGYTF. The full variable domain, with the rest looked up from reference TRBV29-1 and TRBJ1-2, is SAVISQKPSRDICQRGTSLTIQCQVDSQVTMMFWYRQQPGQSLTLIATANQGSEATYESGFVIDKFPISRPNLTFSTLTVSNMSPEDSSIYLCSVAPAGGYGYTFGSGTRLTVV.

The CDR3 nucleotides read TGTGCCAGCAGCTTGGTTGACAGCTACGAGCAGTACTTC. This sequence encodes CASSLVDSYEQYF. V gene TRBV5-6 combines with J gene TRBJ2-7, with D possibly being TRBD1 (5 bases). The V end was cut by 0 bases, the J end by 3 bases, with 7 bases between. The CDR3 consists of 13 residues. Per germline, CDR1 SGHDT and CDR2 YYEEEE. The whole variable domain, filled in from reference TRBV5-6 and TRBJ2-7, reads DAGVTQSPTHLIKTRGQQVTLRCSPKSGHDTVSWYQQALGQGPQFIFQYYEEEERQRGNFPDRFSGHQFPNYSSELNVNALLLGDSALYLCASSLVDSYEQYFGPGTRLTVT.

The chain combines TRBV4-3 with TRBJ2-6, with D perhaps matching TRBD2 (6 bases). The V gene lost 2 bases and the J gene lost 0 bases, with 11 bases spanning the gap. The CDR3 loop spans 17 amino acids. Germline-derived CDR1 and CDR2 are LGHNA and YSLEER. The CDR3 here is CASSQTAGFSGANVLTF. In nucleotides, the CDR3 is TGCGCCAGCAGCCAAACGGCGGGGTTCTCTGGGGCCAACGTCCTGACTTTC.

The chain couples TRBV7-8 to TRBJ1-5; D remains ambiguous. This CDR3 is 12 amino acids long. CDR1 and CDR2 from the germline V gene are SGHVS and FQNEAQ. Deletions cut 5 bases from V and 5 bases from J, with 7 bases between. The CDR3 reads CASSRVDQPQHF. For the CDR3, the DNA is TGTGCCAGCAGCCGCGTCGATCAGCCCCAGCATTTT.

This clone occurred a few times. The genes are TRBV5-1 and TRBJ2-1; tentative D call: TRBD2 (5 bases). Germline V CDR1 and CDR2: SGHRS, YFSETQ. The CDR3 loop spans 13 amino acids. The V end lost 5 bases, the J end lost 4 bases, and 10 bases lay between the germline ends. CDR3 protein: CASRSGLYNEQFF. In DNA, the CDR3 is TGCGCCAGCAGAAGCGGTTTGTACAATGAGCAGTTCTTC.

The chain uses TRBV28 and TRBJ2-3; maybe TRBD2 (5 bases). Germline CDR1 reads MDHEN; CDR2 reads SYDVKM. This CDR3 spans 15 amino acids. The V and J ends lost 6 bases and 4 bases respectively, with 17 bases between them. DNA for the CDR3: TGTGCCAGCAGCTTACCCCAAACTAGGGCAGATACGCAGTATTTT. Protein sequence: CASSLPQTRADTQYF.

The chain couples TRBV3-1 (or the pseudogene TRBV3-2) to TRBJ2-2; 12 bases are a match to TRBD2. This CDR3 spans 16 amino acids. The germline gives CDR1 LGHDT, CDR2 YNNKEL (reference sequence). The ends lost 5 bases at V and 5 bases at J; junction bases unmatched: 6. The CDR3 reads CASSSSGGARTGELFF. Written as DNA, the CDR3 is TGTGCCAGCAGCTCTAGCGGGGGGGCCAGGACCGGGGAGCTGTTTTTT.

This rearrangement joins TRBV7-3 to TRBJ2-5, with a possible D match to TRBD2 (7 bases). The CDR3 consists of 15 residues. V lost 5 bases, J lost 2 bases, and 15 bases lay in between. Germline CDR1 SGHTA, CDR2 FQGTGA. This CDR3 reads CASSPEGGAQETQYF. CDR3 bases: TGTGCCAGCAGCCCCGAGGGGGGGGCTCAAGAGACCCAGTACTTC.

This sequence joins TRBV6-4 and TRBJ1-5; 11 bases line up with TRBD1. Trimming at V came to 2 bases and at J to 0 bases, leaving 3 bases not matched to a gene. The CDR3 runs to 17 residues. Germline CDR1 and CDR2: MRHNA and SNTAGT. In DNA form, the CDR3 reads TGTGCCAGCAGTGACAAGGGGACAGGGGGTAGCAATCAGCCCCAGCATTTT. Protein sequence: CASSDKGTGGSNQPQHF.

V gene TRBV7-2 combines with J gene TRBJ2-7; 7 nucleotides agree with TRBD1. This CDR3 contains 15 residues. J lost 4 bases, V lost 5 bases, and 11 bases had no gene match. CDR1 and CDR2 from the germline V gene are SGHTA and FQGNSA. DNA of the CDR3: TGTGCCAGCAGCAACCAACAGGGGCCTAAATACGAGCAGTACTTC. Protein sequence: CASSNQQGPKYEQYF.

This chain joins TRBV6-5 and TRBJ1-2; maybe TRBD1 (6 bases). In germline, CDR1 is MNHEY, CDR2 SVGAGI. The CDR3 consists of 13 residues. V was pared by 5 bases and J by 8 bases, with 15 bases between. In DNA form, the CDR3 reads TGTGCCAGCAGTAAACCCCGGACAGTAGGCTACACCTTC. This sequence encodes CASSKPRTVGYTF.

The count of this clone is one. The V and J genes are TRBV19 and TRBJ2-3; D unclear. The CDR3 covers 15 residues. V was cut by 3 bases and J by 4 bases, with 14 bases left in between. Germline V gene data show CDR1 as LNHDA and CDR2 as SQIVND (reference sequence). The CDR3 here is CASSMVYTRPDTQYF. CDR3 nucleotides: TGTGCCAGTAGTATGGTCTACACGAGGCCAGATACGCAGTATTTT.

The rearrangement joins TRBV28 to TRBJ2-1; TRBD2 agrees at 11 bases. The CDR3 has 16 amino acids. Germline V gene lookup returns CDR1 MDHEN and CDR2 SYDVKM. V lost 4 bases to trimming and J lost 3 bases; unmatched junction nucleotides: 5. The DNA for the CDR3 is TGTGCCAGCAGTTACCTAGCGGGGGGTAGCTACAATGAGCAGTTCTTC. Translation gives CASSYLAGGSYNEQFF.

The V gene is TRBV28, the J gene TRBJ2-1; 8 bases agree with TRBD2. In germline, CDR1 is MDHEN, CDR2 SYDVKM. The CDR3 is 17 amino acids. Trimming cost V 3 bases and J 1 base; bases outside gene matches: 8. The CDR3 region has the DNA TGTGCCAGCAGTTTCTACAGACCTAGCGGGTCCTACAATGAGCAGTTCTTC. It encodes CASSFYRPSGSYNEQFF.

This clone has a count of ten or more. The rearrangement links TRBV10-3 to TRBJ2-1; 10 nucleotides line up with TRBD1. The CDR3 totals 14 residues. The junction had 6 bases not matched to a gene; V was cut back by 6 bases and J by 7 bases. Germline assignment: CDR1 ENHRY and CDR2 SYGVKD. As DNA, the CDR3 is TGTGCCATCAGGGTGGGACAGGGGTCTAATGAGCAGTTCTTC. It is translated as CAIRVGQGSNEQFF.

The rearrangement links TRBV4-1 to TRBJ1-2, with D unclear. This CDR3 region has 16 residues. Germline lookup yields CDR1 MGHRA and CDR2 YSYEKL. V dropped 2 bases and J dropped 4 bases, with 17 bases sitting between them. The CDR3 sequence: CASSQNTAVRSYGYTF. CDR3 nucleotide sequence: TGCGCCAGCAGCCAAAACACGGCCGTGAGGAGCTATGGCTACACCTTC.

This clone showed up just once. This sequence joins TRBV5-1 and TRBJ1-2; D remains ambiguous. Germline V gives CDR1 SGHRS, CDR2 YFSETQ. CDR3 length equals 13 residues. The V gene lost 4 bases and the J gene lost 2 bases, with 9 bases spanning the gap. CDR3 nucleotides: TGCGCCAGCAGCCCTGACACCAACTATGGCTACACCTTC. It translates to CASSPDTNYGYTF.

The chain combines TRBV5-5 with TRBJ2-7, with no clear D. Germline CDR1 is SGHKS and CDR2 is YYEKEE (reference sequence). V was trimmed by 0 bases and J by 4 bases, leaving 8 bases between them. This CDR3 spans 13 amino acids. The CDR3 coding sequence is TGTGCCAGCAGCTTGGCAGGATCTTACGAGCAGTACTTC. Protein product: CASSLAGSYEQYF. Full variable domain (missing parts from reference TRBV5-5 and TRBJ2-7): DAGVTQSPTHLIKTRGQQVTLRCSPISGHKSVSWYQQVLGQGPQFIFQYYEKEERGRGNFPDRFSARQFPNYSSELNVNALLLGDSALYLCASSLAGSYEQYFGPGTRLTVT.

The chain recombines TRBV25-1 with TRBJ2-1; TRBD2 matches at 12 bases. Germline V CDR1 and CDR2: MGHDK, SYGVNS. J gave up 4 bases and V 6 bases, and 13 bases lay outside the gene matches. The CDR3 spans 18 residues. This CDR3 is CASRGRWLAGGLYNEQFF. CDR3 bases: TGTGCCAGCAGGGGCAGATGGCTAGCGGGGGGGCTGTACAATGAGCAGTTCTTC. The complete variable domain, with remaining parts taken from reference TRBV25-1 and TRBJ2-1, reads EADIYQTPRYLVIGTGKKITLECSQTMGHDKMYWYQQDPGMELHLIHYSYGVNSTEKGDLSSESTVSRIRTEHFPLTLESARPSHTSQYLCASRGRWLAGGLYNEQFFGPGTRLTVL.

The chain has TRBV11-2 and TRBJ1-2, with D perhaps matching TRBD1 (6 bases). Germline V gene sequence: CDR1 SGHAT, CDR2 FQNNGV. The ends were cut back, 7 bases at V and 2 bases at J, with 11 bases in the middle. CDR3 length equals 13 residues. CDR3 in DNA: TGTGCCAGCACCCCGACAGGAAACTATGGCTACACCTTC. Translation gives CASTPTGNYGYTF.

This chain connects TRBV2 to TRBJ2-2; TRBD1 matches at 8 bases. Per germline, CDR1 SNHLY and CDR2 FYNNEI. V lost 8 bases, J lost 2 bases, and 4 bases stayed unmatched. The CDR3 runs 14 residues. The CDR3 reads CASRDRSNTGELFF. The CDR3 DNA reads TGTGCCAGCCGGGACAGGAGCAACACCGGGGAGCTGTTTTTT.

The rearrangement uses TRBV5-6 and TRBJ1-5; 7 bases agree with TRBD1. This CDR3 region has 19 residues. Trimming at V came to 4 bases and at J to 1 base, leaving 17 bases not matched to a gene. Germline V gene data show CDR1 as SGHDT and CDR2 as YYEEEE. In nucleotides, the CDR3 is TGTGCCAGCAGCCCTGTAGGAGACAGGGAAGTCGAGAGCAATCAGCCCCAGCATTTT. This gives the protein CASSPVGDREVESNQPQHF.

The rearrangement links TRBV6-6 to TRBJ2-1; D might be TRBD1 (5 bases). Germline lookup yields CDR1 MNHNY and CDR2 SVGAGI (reference sequence). Trimming left V 0 bases short and J 8 bases short, with 14 bases between. CDR3 size: 15 residues. CDR3 region: CASSYSGRARDEQFF. The DNA of the CDR3 is TGTGCCAGCAGTTACTCGGGCAGAGCCAGGGATGAGCAGTTCTTC.

V is TRBV5-1 and J is TRBJ2-3; 7 nucleotides align to TRBD2. This CDR3 has 15 residues. The germline gives CDR1 SGHRS, CDR2 YFSETQ. After removal of 4 bases from V and 1 base from J, the junction contained 6 bases not matched to a gene. CDR3: CASSGPSGGTDTQYF. CDR3 sequence (DNA): TGCGCCAGCAGCGGGCCGAGCGGGGGCACAGATACGCAGTATTTT.

The chain recombines TRBV15 with TRBJ1-1, with D possibly TRBD1 on 6 matching bases. Germline CDR1 reads LNHNV; CDR2 reads YYDKDF (reference sequence). This CDR3 has 15 amino acids. V was clipped by 0 bases and J by 8 bases, with 16 bases between them. CDR3 bases: TGTGCCACCAGCAGAGATCAATGGATGGACAGCGAAGCTTTCTTT. Translated: CATSRDQWMDSEAFF.

This chain joins TRBV6-5 and TRBJ2-7, with a tentative D call TRBD1 (6 bases). Germline V gene sequence: CDR1 MNHEY, CDR2 SVGAGI. Trimming removed 6 bases at V and 6 bases at J, with 15 bases between. CDR3 size: 13 residues. The CDR3 sequence: CASRTNGTSEQYF. The CDR3 DNA reads TGTGCCAGCAGAACCAACGGGACATCCGAGCAGTACTTC.